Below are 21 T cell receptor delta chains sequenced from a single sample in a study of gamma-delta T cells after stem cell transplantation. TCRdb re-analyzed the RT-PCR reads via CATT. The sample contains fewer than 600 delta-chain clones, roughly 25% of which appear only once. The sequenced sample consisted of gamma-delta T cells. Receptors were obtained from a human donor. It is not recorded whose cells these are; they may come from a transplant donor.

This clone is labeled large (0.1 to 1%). The CDR3 protein is CACDTVSAGDEYTDKLIF. CDR3 nucleotides: TGTGCCTGTGACACCGTCTCGGCTGGGGATGAGTACACCGATAAACTCATCTTT. The chain joins TRDV2 to TRDJ1; weak D call: TRDD3 (6 bases). The CDR3 runs 18 residues. From germline, CDR1 is GEAIGNYY and CDR2 EKD. The V and J ends lost 0 bases and 0 bases respectively, with 19 bases between them.

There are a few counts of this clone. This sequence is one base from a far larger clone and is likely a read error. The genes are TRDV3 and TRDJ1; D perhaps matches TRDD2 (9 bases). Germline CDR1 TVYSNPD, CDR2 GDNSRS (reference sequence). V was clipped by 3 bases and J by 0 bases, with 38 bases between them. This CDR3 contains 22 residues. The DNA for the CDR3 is TGTGCCTTACTAGGCCTTCCTACGAGGTGGGGGATCGGGCTCTCGCACACCGATAAACTCATCTTT. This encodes CALLGLPTRWGIGLSHTDKLIF.

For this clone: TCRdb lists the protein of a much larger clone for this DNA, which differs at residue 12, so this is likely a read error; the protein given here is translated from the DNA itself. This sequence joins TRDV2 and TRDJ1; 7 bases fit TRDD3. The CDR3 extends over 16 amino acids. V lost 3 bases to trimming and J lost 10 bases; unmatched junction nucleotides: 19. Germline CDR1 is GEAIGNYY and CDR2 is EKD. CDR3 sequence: CACDPVGGGPGPRLIF. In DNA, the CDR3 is TGTGCCTGTGACCCCGTCGGTGGGGGACCCGGTCCGAGACTCATCTTT.

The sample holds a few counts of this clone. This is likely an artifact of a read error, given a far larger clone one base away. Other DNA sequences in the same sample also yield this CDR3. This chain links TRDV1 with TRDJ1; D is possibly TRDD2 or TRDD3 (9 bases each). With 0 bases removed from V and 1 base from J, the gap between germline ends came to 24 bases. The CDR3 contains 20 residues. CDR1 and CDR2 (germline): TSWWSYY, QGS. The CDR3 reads CALGELLPTLGWGITDKLIF. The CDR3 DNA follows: TGTGCTCTTGGGGAACTCCTTCCTACACTAGGCTGGGGGATCACCGATAAACTCATCTTT.

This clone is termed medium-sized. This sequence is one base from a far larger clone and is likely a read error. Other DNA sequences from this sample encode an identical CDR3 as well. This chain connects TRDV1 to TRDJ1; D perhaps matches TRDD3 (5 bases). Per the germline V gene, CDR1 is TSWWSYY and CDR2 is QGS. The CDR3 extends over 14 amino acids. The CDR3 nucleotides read TGTGCCCTTGGACGAGGGATCCCTCACCTTAAACTCATCTTT. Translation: CALGRGIPHLKLIF.

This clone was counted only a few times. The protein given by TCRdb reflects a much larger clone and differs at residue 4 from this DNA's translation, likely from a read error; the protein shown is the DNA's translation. CDR3: CACGMVTITDKLIF. DNA for the CDR3: TGTGCCTGTGGCATGGTGACGATAACCGATAAACTCATCTTT. J is TRDJ1 and V is TRDV2; D ambiguous. The germline V gene encodes CDR1 GEAIGNYY and CDR2 EKD. Trimming pared 5 bases from V and 2 bases from J, leaving 14 bases between. There are 14 residues in the CDR3.

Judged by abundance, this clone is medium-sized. The CDR3 nucleotides read TGTGCCTGTGACACCGTCCCCGGTGGGGGATCCTCCCCTGGTAAACTCATCTTT. Amino acid sequence: CACDTVPGGGSSPGKLIF. The chain joins TRDV2 to TRDJ1, with TRDD3 matching over 8 bases. The germline V gene encodes CDR1 GEAIGNYY and CDR2 EKD. Trimming cost V 0 bases and J 7 bases; bases outside gene matches: 18. The CDR3 spans 18 residues.

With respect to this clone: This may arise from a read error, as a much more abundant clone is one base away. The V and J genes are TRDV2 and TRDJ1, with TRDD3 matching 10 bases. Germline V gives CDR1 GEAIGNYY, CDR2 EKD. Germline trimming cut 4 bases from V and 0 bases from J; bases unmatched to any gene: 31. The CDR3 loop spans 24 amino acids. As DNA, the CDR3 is TGTGCCTGTGATCCTGTCCCACTCACTCGACTGGGGGATGCCCCCGTGTCGTACACCGATAAACTCATCTTT. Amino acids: CACDPVPLTRLGDAPVSYTDKLIF.

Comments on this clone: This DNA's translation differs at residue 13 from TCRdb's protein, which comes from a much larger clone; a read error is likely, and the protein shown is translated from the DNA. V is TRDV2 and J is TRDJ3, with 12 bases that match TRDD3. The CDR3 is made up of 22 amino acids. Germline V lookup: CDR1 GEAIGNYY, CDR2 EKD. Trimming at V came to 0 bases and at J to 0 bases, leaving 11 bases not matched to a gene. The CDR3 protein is CACDTSGTGGYPGSWDTRQMFF. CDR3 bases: TGTGCCTGTGACACCAGCGGTACTGGGGGATACCCGGGCTCCTGGGACACCCGACAGATGTTTTTC.

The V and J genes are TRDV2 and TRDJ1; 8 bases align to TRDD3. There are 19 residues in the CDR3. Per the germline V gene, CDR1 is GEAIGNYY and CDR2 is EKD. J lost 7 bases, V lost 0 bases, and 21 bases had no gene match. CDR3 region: CACDTILLGDTEGTGKLIF. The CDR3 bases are TGTGCCTGTGACACCATTCTACTTGGGGATACAGAAGGGACGGGTAAACTCATCTTT.

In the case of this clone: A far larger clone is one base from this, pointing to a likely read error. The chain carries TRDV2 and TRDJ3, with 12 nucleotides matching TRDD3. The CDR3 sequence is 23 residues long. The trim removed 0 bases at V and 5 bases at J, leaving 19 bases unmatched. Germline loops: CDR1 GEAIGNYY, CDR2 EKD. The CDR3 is CACDTAFAGGYVEANRDTRQMFF. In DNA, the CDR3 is TGTGCCTGTGACACCGCGTTTGCTGGGGGATACGTTGAGGCGAACCGGGACACCCGACAGATGTTTTTC.

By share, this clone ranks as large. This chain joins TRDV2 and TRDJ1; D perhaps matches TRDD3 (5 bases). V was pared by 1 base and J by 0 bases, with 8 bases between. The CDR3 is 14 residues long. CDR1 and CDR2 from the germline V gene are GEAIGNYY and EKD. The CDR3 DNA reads TGTGCCTGTGACACGTGGGGTAACACCGATAAACTCATCTTT. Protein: CACDTWGNTDKLIF.

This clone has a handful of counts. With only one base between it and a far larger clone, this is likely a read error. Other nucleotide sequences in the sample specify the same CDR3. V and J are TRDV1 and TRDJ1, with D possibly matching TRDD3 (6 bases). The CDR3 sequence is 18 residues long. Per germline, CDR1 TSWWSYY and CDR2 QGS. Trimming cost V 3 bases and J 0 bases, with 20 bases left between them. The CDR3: CALGELWALGVYTDKLIF. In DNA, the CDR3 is TGTGCTCTTGGGGAGCTATGGGCTTTGGGGGTCTACACCGATAAACTCATCTTT.

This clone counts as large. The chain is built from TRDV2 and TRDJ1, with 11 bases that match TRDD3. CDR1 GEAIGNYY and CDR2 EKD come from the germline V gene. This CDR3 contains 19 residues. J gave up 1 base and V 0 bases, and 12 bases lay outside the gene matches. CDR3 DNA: TGTGCCTGTGACACCATACTACCTCTGGGGGATACTGCCACCGATAAACTCATCTTT. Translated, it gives CACDTILPLGDTATDKLIF.

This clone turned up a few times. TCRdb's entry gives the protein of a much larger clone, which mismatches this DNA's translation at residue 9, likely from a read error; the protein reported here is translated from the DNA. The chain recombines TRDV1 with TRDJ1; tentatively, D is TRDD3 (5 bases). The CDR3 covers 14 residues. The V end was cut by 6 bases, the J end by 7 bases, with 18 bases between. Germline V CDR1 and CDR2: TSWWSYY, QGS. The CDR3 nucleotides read TGTGCTCTTGGACGAGGGATCCCTTACCTTAAACTCATCTTT. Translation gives CALGRGIPYLKLIF.

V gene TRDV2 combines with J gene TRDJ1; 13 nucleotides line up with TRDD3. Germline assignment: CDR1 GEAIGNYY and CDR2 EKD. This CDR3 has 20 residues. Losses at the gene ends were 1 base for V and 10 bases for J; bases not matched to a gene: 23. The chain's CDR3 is CACDTVLGDTRLRKGSTLIF. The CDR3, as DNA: TGTGCCTGTGACACTGTACTGGGGGATACGCGTTTGAGAAAGGGAAGTACACTCATCTTT.

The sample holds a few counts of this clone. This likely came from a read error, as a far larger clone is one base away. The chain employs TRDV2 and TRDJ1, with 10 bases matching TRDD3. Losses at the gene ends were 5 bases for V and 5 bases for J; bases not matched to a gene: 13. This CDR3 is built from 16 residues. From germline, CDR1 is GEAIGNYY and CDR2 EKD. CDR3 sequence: CACGPLGDSSGDKLIF. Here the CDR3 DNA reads TGTGCCTGTGGCCCCCTGGGGGATAGTTCCGGAGATAAACTCATCTTT.

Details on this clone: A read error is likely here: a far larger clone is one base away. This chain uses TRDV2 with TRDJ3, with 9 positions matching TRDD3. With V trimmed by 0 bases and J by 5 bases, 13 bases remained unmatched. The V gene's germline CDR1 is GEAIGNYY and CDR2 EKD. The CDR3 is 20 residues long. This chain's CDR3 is CACDTVSGIRHPRDTRQMFF. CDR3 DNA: TGTGCCTGTGACACCGTCTCGGGGATACGCCATCCCCGGGACACCCGACAGATGTTTTTC.

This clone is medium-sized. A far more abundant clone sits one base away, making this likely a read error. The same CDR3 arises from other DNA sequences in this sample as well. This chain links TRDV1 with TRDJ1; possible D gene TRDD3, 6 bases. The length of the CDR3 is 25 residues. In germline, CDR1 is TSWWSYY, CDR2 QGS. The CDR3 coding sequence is TGTGCCCTTGGGTCATCACCCGAGAGCTGGGGCGTCATATCCTGGATCTTCTCGTACACCGATAAACTCATCTTT. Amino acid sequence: CALGSSPESWGVISWIFSYTDKLIF.

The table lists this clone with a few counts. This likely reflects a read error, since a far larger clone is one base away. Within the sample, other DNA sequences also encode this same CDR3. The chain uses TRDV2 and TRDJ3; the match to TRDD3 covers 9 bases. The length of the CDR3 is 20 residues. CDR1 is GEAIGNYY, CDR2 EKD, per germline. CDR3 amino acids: CACDTVSGIRHPWDTRQMFF. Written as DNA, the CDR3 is TGTGCCTGCGACACCGTCTCGGGGATACGCCATCCCTGGGACACCCGACAGATGTTTTTC.

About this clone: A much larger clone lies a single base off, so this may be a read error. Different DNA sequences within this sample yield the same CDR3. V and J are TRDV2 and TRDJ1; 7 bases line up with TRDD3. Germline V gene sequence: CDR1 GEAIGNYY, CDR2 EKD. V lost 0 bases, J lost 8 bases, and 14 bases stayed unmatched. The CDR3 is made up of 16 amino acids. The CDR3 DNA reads TGTGCCTGTGACACCGTGGGGGACTGGGAAAATGACAAACTCATCTTT. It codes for CACDTVGDWENDKLIF.